The subject of this entry is one TCR beta chain. Its antigen is still unknown. These data are taken from a study of blood T cells in healthy people across ages. Findings and limits, study-wide: The authors considered diversity estimates from one million T cells to be underestimates.

The authors ran a second PCR of 7 to 11 cycles using a sample-barcoded 5' primer and a J-beta primer mix. TCRdb independently ran MiXCR on the 5' RACE reads; one entry per CDR3 protein. The sample has around 800,000 distinct CDR3 sequences, approximately 44% seen once; the top ten hold about a fifth. V lost 5 bases to trimming and J lost 7 bases; unmatched junction nucleotides: 11. CDR3 length equals 16 residues. The germline CDR1 and CDR2 sequences are SGHDN and FVKESK. This TCR was recovered from a man between 60 and 75 years old in good health. Sequencing was carried out using blood. The chain joins TRBV14 to TRBJ2-1; 10 bases map to TRBD1. CDR3 DNA: TGTGCCAGCAGCACCAGACAGGGGGCTATTTCGAATGAGCAGTTCTTC. Translating it yields CASSTRQGAISNEQFF.